A single TCR beta chain is shown here with its context. The CDR3 is 14 amino acids. Per germline, CDR1 SGHTA and CDR2 FQGNSA. Trimming cost V 5 bases and J 2 bases, with 12 bases left between them. TCRdb analysed the PCR reads with MiXCR anew, one entry per CDR3 protein. The sample lists some 15,000 distinct CDR3 sequences, roughly 45% seen once, with under 50% in the top ten. These data are taken from a study of tumor-infiltrating lymphocytes in oesophageal squamous cell carcinoma. This rearrangement joins TRBV7-2 to TRBJ2-5, with D unresolved. Sequenced: blood. This clonotype was sampled from a female donor with esophageal squamous cell carcinoma. CDR3 sequence reads: CASSRRLSQETQYF. The CDR3 DNA is TGTGCCAGCAGCCGTAGACTCTCTCAAGAGACCCAGTACTTC.